Below, 24 T cell receptor beta chains from the same sample are listed, as sequenced in a study of T cells in localized non-small cell lung cancer. The data were produced by immunoSEQ multiplex PCR, yet TCRdb's version contains in-frame clones alone and is incomplete. The sample has 41,000 or so clones, around 83% seen once. Sample: peripheral blood, taken before any cancer treatment. These receptor sequences come from a woman aged 18 to 55 with stage III lung adenocarcinoma.

The chain has TRBV10-1 and TRBJ2-1; D assignment may be TRBD1 or TRBD2 (5 bases each). Trimming left V 7 bases short and J 5 bases short, with 15 bases between. Per germline, CDR1 WNHNN and CDR2 SYGVQD (reference sequence). The CDR3 loop spans 14 amino acids. The CDR3 region has the DNA TGCGCCAGCAACCGGGACGCTGGAGACAATGAGCAGTTCTTC. Protein: CASNRDAGDNEQFF.

The table lists this clone with a count of one. The V and J genes are TRBV4-2 and TRBJ1-4; 8 positions match TRBD1. Germline CDR1 reads LGHNA; CDR2 reads YNFKEQ. V lost 0 bases to trimming and J lost 4 bases; unmatched junction nucleotides: 10. CDR3 size: 18 residues. The CDR3 region has the DNA TGTGCCAGCAGCCAAGATTCTGGTGACAGGGGAGATAATGAAAAACTGTTTTTT. Amino acid sequence: CASSQDSGDRGDNEKLFF.

This chain connects TRBV2 to TRBJ2-3, with 9 nucleotides matching TRBD2. This CDR3 is built from 16 residues. Germline CDR1 SNHLY, CDR2 FYNNEI. J lost 6 bases, V lost 4 bases, and 11 bases had no gene match. CDR3 bases: TGTGCCAGCAGTGTTCGGCGAGCGGGGGGCCTTGATACGCAGTATTTT. This codes for CASSVRRAGGLDTQYF.

A single count supports this clone. This chain uses TRBV7-9 with TRBJ1-3; 7 nucleotides agree with TRBD1. The CDR3 is 15 amino acids. With V trimmed by 0 bases and J by 4 bases, 3 bases remained unmatched. The germline CDR1 and CDR2 sequences are SEHNR and FQNEAQ (reference sequence). The CDR3 DNA reads as TGTGCCAGCAGCTTAGCAGGGGGCTGGGGAAACACCATATATTTT. Translation: CASSLAGGWGNTIYF.

CDR3 protein: CASSPNSGGAIETQYF. CDR3 in DNA: TGTGCCAGCAGCCCGAATAGCGGGGGGGCCATAGAGACCCAGTACTTC. The chain links TRBV9 to TRBJ2-5; TRBD2 matches at 11 bases. The CDR3 has 16 residues. The trim removed 4 bases at V and 4 bases at J, leaving 9 bases unmatched. Germline CDR1 and CDR2: SGDLS and YYNGEE.

The chain recombines TRBV19 with TRBJ2-1; D possibly corresponds to TRBD2 (5 bases). The CDR3 contains 14 residues. Germline V gene lookup returns CDR1 LNHDA and CDR2 SQIVND (reference sequence). The germline V and J ends were trimmed by 4 bases and 5 bases, with 12 bases remaining between them. CDR3 region: CASSTPGLHNEQFF. The CDR3 nucleotides read TGTGCCAGTAGTACCCCCGGACTTCACAATGAGCAGTTCTTC.

Written as DNA, the CDR3 is TGTGCACTACGTTGGGCTATGAACACTGAAGCTTTCTTT. Translated, it gives CALRWAMNTEAFF. V usage is TRBV6-6 and J usage is TRBJ1-1; no clear D. Germline V lookup: CDR1 MNHNY, CDR2 SVGAGI (reference sequence). The CDR3 runs 13 residues.

This clone has more than one count but fewer than ten. The chain combines TRBV18 with TRBJ2-2, with D perhaps matching TRBD1 (6 bases). Trimming cost V 3 bases and J 1 base, with 12 bases left between them. CDR3 size: 16 residues. CDR1 and CDR2 (germline): KGHSH, LQKENI. The DNA of the CDR3 is TGTGCCAGCTCACCGCAGGGGCCCAAGAACACCGGGGAGCTGTTTTTT. Encoded protein: CASSPQGPKNTGELFF.

This rearrangement joins TRBV5-1 to TRBJ2-3, with 14 positions matching TRBD2. Losses at the gene ends were 7 bases for V and 2 bases for J; bases not matched to a gene: 6. The CDR3 contains 16 residues. Germline V gene lookup returns CDR1 SGHRS and CDR2 YFSETQ. The DNA for the CDR3 is TGCGCCAGCGCCGGGACTAGCGGGGGATACACAGATACGCAGTATTTT. This encodes CASAGTSGGYTDTQYF.

Comment on this clone: The junction shows a germline mismatch at one end, possibly a read error. The chain employs TRBV7-7 and TRBJ2-5, with D perhaps matching TRBD1 (5 bases). The length of the CDR3 is 18 residues. Per germline, CDR1 SSHAT and CDR2 FNYEAQ (reference sequence). The CDR3 sequence is CASSPLSGLDSSQDTQYF. CDR3 in DNA: TGTGCTAGCAGCCCCCTCAGTGGTTTAGACAGCTCCCAAGATACCCAGTACTTC. Complete variable domain (other parts from reference TRBV7-7 and TRBJ2-5): GAGVSQSPRYKVTKRGQDVTLRCDPISSHATLYWYQQALGQGPEFLTYFNYEAQPDKSGLPSDRFSAERPEGSISTLTIQRTEQRDSAMYRCASSPLSGLDSSQDTQYFGPGTRLLVL.

The V and J genes are TRBV5-1 and TRBJ1-1; D gene unclear. The CDR3 covers 14 residues. CDR1 is SGHRS, CDR2 YFSETQ, per germline. The V gene lost 2 bases and the J gene lost 1 base, with 9 bases spanning the gap. The CDR3 bases are TGCGCCAGCAGCTTTGGGGTGGCGAACACTGAAGCTTTCTTT. Residues: CASSFGVANTEAFF.

The chain employs TRBV6-6 and TRBJ2-2; TRBD2 aligns across 7 bases. Germline CDR1 is MNHNY and CDR2 is SVGAGI (reference sequence). There are 11 residues in the CDR3. The junction had 2 bases not matched to a gene; V was cut back by 10 bases and J by 6 bases. In DNA, the CDR3 is TGTGCCACCCGGGGGGCCGGGGAGCTGTTTTTT. Its protein is CATRGAGELFF.

DNA of the CDR3: TGTGCCAGCAGCTTAGGGGAAGGGGCTGGAAACACCATATATTTT. Its protein product is CASSLGEGAGNTIYF. V is TRBV7-6 and J is TRBJ1-3, with D possibly being TRBD1 (5 bases). The CDR3 has 15 amino acids. Per germline, CDR1 SGHVS and CDR2 FNYEAQ. V lost 1 base, J lost 2 bases, and 9 bases lay in between.

The chain employs TRBV19 and TRBJ2-3; D ambiguous. Trimming pared 2 bases from V and 4 bases from J, leaving 7 bases between. The V gene's germline CDR1 is LNHDA and CDR2 SQIVND (reference sequence). The CDR3 has 13 residues. The CDR3: CASSISRADTQYF. CDR3 bases: TGTGCCAGTAGTATATCACGGGCAGATACGCAGTATTTT.

This chain links TRBV6-1 with TRBJ1-4; no firm D call. CDR3 length: 15 amino acids. Germline lookup yields CDR1 MNHNS and CDR2 SASEGT. V was pared by 6 bases and J by 0 bases, with 11 bases between. CDR3 loop: CASSLALTTNEKLFF. CDR3 nucleotides: TGTGCCAGCAGCCTCGCCCTTACAACTAATGAAAAACTGTTTTTT.

The V and J genes are TRBV7-2 and TRBJ1-1; TRBD1 might be the D (6 bases). V was cut by 1 base and J by 1 base, with 10 bases left in between. Germline V lookup: CDR1 SGHTA, CDR2 FQGNSA. CDR3 size: 15 residues. DNA for the CDR3: TGTGCCAGCAGCTTAGTGGGGGCCGGGAACACTGAAGCTTTCTTT. Its protein product is CASSLVGAGNTEAFF.

The gene calls are TRBV9 and TRBJ2-5; D unclear. Looked up from germline, CDR1 is SGDLS and CDR2 is YYNGEE. This CDR3 has 13 residues. The V end lost 4 bases, the J end lost 5 bases, and 12 bases lay between the germline ends. CDR3 sequence reads: CASSQNRGETQYF. In DNA form, the CDR3 reads TGTGCCAGCAGCCAAAATCGTGGGGAGACCCAGTACTTC.

The chain combines TRBV7-9 with TRBJ1-1; D call uncertain. Germline V gives CDR1 SEHNR, CDR2 FQNEAQ (reference sequence). CDR3 length: 16 amino acids. Trimming stripped 4 bases from V and 2 bases from J, with 17 bases between. The CDR3 is CASSSQRVSSNTEAFF. CDR3 bases: TGTGCCAGCAGCTCCCAACGGGTATCCTCTAACACTGAAGCTTTCTTT. The full variable domain, its missing parts supplied by reference TRBV7-9 and TRBJ1-1, is DTGVSQNPRHKITKRGQNVTFRCDPISEHNRLYWYRQTLGQGPEFLTYFQNEAQLEKSRLLSDRFSAERPKGSFSTLEIQRTEQGDSAMYLCASSSQRVSSNTEAFFGQGTRLTVV.

The gene calls are TRBV27 and TRBJ1-2; 11 bases agree with TRBD1. Germline CDR1 is MNHEY and CDR2 is SMNVEV (reference sequence). The ends lost 6 bases at V and 5 bases at J; junction bases unmatched: 5. The CDR3 contains 14 residues. The CDR3: CASRAGQGAYGYTF. The CDR3 DNA reads TGTGCCAGCAGGGCCGGACAGGGGGCTTATGGCTACACCTTC.

This chain links TRBV20-1 with TRBJ2-5, with a weak D call TRBD1 (5 bases). This CDR3 is 11 amino acids long. V lost 3 bases, J lost 7 bases, and 9 bases lay in between. CDR1 is DFQATT, CDR2 SNEGSKA, per germline (reference sequence). The CDR3, as DNA: TGCAGTGCTAGGCTAAGGGGGACCCAGTACTTC. It yields the protein CSARLRGTQYF.

The chain combines TRBV9 with TRBJ2-3; D might be TRBD2 (6 bases). The germline V gene has CDR1 SGDLS and CDR2 YYNGEE. Trimming pared 4 bases from V and 5 bases from J, leaving 20 bases between. The CDR3 totals 16 residues. In DNA form, the CDR3 reads TGTGCCAGCAGCCGTGGACTACCACCCCCCGTAGATACGCAGTATTTT. This gives the protein CASSRGLPPPVDTQYF. The complete variable domain, with remaining parts taken from reference TRBV9 and TRBJ2-3, reads DSGVTQTPKHLITATGQRVTLRCSPRSGDLSVYWYQQSLDQGLQFLIQYYNGEERAKGNILERFSAQQFPDLHSELNLSSLELGDSALYFCASSRGLPPPVDTQYFGPGTRLTVL.

This clone was detected once. The V gene is TRBV18, the J gene TRBJ2-7; D call uncertain. Germline CDR1 KGHSH, CDR2 LQKENI. This CDR3 region has 14 residues. Between the trimmed V and J ends, which lost 2 bases and 0 bases, there was a span of 8 bases. The CDR3: CASSPVEPSYEQYF. DNA for the CDR3: TGTGCCAGCTCACCAGTGGAACCCTCCTACGAGCAGTACTTC.

This clone was seen a single time. The V and J genes are TRBV19 and TRBJ1-3; the match to TRBD1 covers 7 bases. The CDR3 is 16 amino acids. CDR1 and CDR2 from the germline V gene are LNHDA and SQIVND (reference sequence). Trimming took 6 bases from V and 0 from J; bases not matched to a gene: 8. CDR3 residues: CASSTPGGLSGNTIYF. The CDR3 DNA is TGTGCCAGTAGCACCCCAGGGGGGCTCTCTGGAAACACCATATATTTT.

The chain couples TRBV14 to TRBJ2-3; 14 positions match TRBD2. Germline-derived CDR1 and CDR2 are SGHDN and FVKESK. Trimming took 4 bases from V and 2 from J; bases not matched to a gene: 5. CDR3 length equals 17 residues. CDR3 in amino acids: CASSRGTSGGYTDTQYF. The CDR3 region has the DNA TGTGCCAGCAGCCGCGGGACTAGCGGGGGATACACAGATACGCAGTATTTT.